Shown below are 21 T cell receptor beta chains from a single sample sequenced in a study of blood T cells in healthy people across ages. It was with a sample-barcoded 5' primer and a J-beta primer mix that a second PCR of roughly 6 to 11 cycles was run. TCRdb processed the 5' RACE reads anew with MiXCR; each CDR3 protein has one entry. The profile shows roughly 680,000 distinct CDR3 sequences, about 21% of them singletons. Specimen: blood. The receptor set was obtained from a man in his 70s in good health.

J is TRBJ1-2 and V is TRBV29-1, with 9 bases matching TRBD1. CDR1 and CDR2 from the germline V gene are SQVTM and ANQGSEA. V was pared by 7 bases and J by 4 bases, with 1 base of the junction left unmatched. This CDR3 has 11 amino acids. The CDR3 protein is CSAGQGYGYTF. Written as DNA, the CDR3 is TGCAGCGCGGGACAGGGCTATGGCTACACCTTC.

This clonotype has more than one count but fewer than ten. The rearrangement links TRBV5-4 to TRBJ2-7; a weak D match, TRBD2 (6 bases). The length of the CDR3 is 14 residues. Germline V gene lookup returns CDR1 SGHNT and CDR2 YYREEE (reference sequence). Deletions cut 0 bases from V and 2 bases from J, with 9 bases between. The CDR3 is CASSLGGVPYEQYF. The CDR3 coding sequence is TGTGCCAGCAGCTTGGGCGGGGTCCCCTACGAGCAGTACTTC.

The chain links TRBV5-6 to TRBJ2-5; D ambiguous. Trimming removed 4 bases from V and 5 bases from J, with 9 bases in between. Germline CDR1 SGHDT, CDR2 YYEEEE. CDR3 length: 12 amino acids. The CDR3 coding sequence is TGTGCCAGCAGCAAGATAGGGGAGACCCAGTACTTC. It specifies CASSKIGETQYF.

This clonotype was observed a few times. This chain connects TRBV29-1 to TRBJ1-1; D possibly corresponds to TRBD1 (5 bases). Trimming took off 3 bases at V and 7 bases at J, with 15 bases between the two ends. Germline-derived CDR1 and CDR2 are SQVTM and ANQGSEA. This CDR3 is built from 13 residues. The CDR3 spells CSVDRAGSGEAFF. The CDR3 nucleotides read TGCAGCGTTGACAGGGCAGGGAGTGGTGAAGCTTTCTTT.

This clonotype occurred a few times. The chain couples TRBV20-1 to TRBJ2-7; D perhaps matches TRBD1 (5 bases). The germline V and J ends were trimmed by 3 bases and 5 bases, with 8 bases remaining between them. This CDR3 has 11 residues. In germline, CDR1 is DFQATT, CDR2 SNEGSKA (reference sequence). As DNA, the CDR3 is TGCAGTGCTAGTGTCAGGGACGAGCAGTACTTC. Amino acids: CSASVRDEQYF.

The chain combines TRBV4-3 with TRBJ1-1, with D possibly matching TRBD1 (5 bases). V lost 0 bases and J 4 bases, leaving 12 bases between the germline ends. CDR1 is LGHNA, CDR2 YSLEER, per germline. The CDR3 length is 15 residues. In DNA, the CDR3 is TGCGCCAGCAGCCAAGATAGGGCGGGGGTCACTGAAGCTTTCTTT. Protein: CASSQDRAGVTEAFF.

The table lists this clonotype with many counts. The chain recombines TRBV2 with TRBJ2-1, with unresolved D. The CDR3 is made up of 12 amino acids. Trimming shortened V by 6 bases and J by 10 bases, and 13 bases separated the two germline ends. Germline lookup yields CDR1 SNHLY and CDR2 FYNNEI. This chain's CDR3 is CASSPSFGEQFF. CDR3 nucleotides: TGTGCCAGCAGCCCCTCTTTTGGCGAGCAGTTCTTC.

This clonotype was seen only a few times. The chain couples TRBV7-2 to TRBJ2-7, with unresolved D. Germline CDR1 reads SGHTA; CDR2 reads FQGNSA. CDR3 length: 10 amino acids. V was cut by 9 bases and J by 3 bases, with 6 bases left in between. This chain's CDR3 is CASGNYEQYF. CDR3 DNA sequence: TGTGCCAGTGGGAACTACGAGCAGTACTTC.

Worth noting for this clonotype: The junction does not match germline at one end; this may be a read error. V usage is TRBV6-2 or TRBV6-3 and J usage is TRBJ2-1, with 9 bases matching TRBD2. The CDR3 is 14 amino acids. CDR1 and CDR2 from the germline V gene are MNHEY and SVGEGT. Here the CDR3 reads CASKGLANYNEQFF. In DNA, the CDR3 is TGTGCTAGCAAGGGACTAGCCAACTACAATGAGCAGTTCTTC.

The chain carries TRBV14 and TRBJ2-6; D is perhaps TRBD1 or TRBD2 (5 bases each). V dropped 3 bases and J dropped 0 bases, with 15 bases sitting between them. The germline CDR1 and CDR2 sequences are SGHDN and FVKESK. The CDR3 totals 18 residues. CDR3 residues: CASSQWGTGNSGANVLTF. DNA of the CDR3: TGTGCCAGCAGCCAGTGGGGGACGGGGAACTCTGGGGCCAACGTCCTGACTTTC.

In its sample, this clonotype was seen once. The rearrangement links TRBV4-1 to TRBJ1-6; D perhaps matches TRBD1 (6 bases). The CDR3 loop spans 19 amino acids. The ends were cut back, 8 bases at V and 0 bases at J, with 23 bases in the middle. Per germline, CDR1 MGHRA and CDR2 YSYEKL. DNA of the CDR3: TGCGCCAGCGCCACGGACAGCTTTCGGACCAGCTCCTATAATTCACCCCTCCACTTT. Its protein product is CASATDSFRTSSYNSPLHF.

This clonotype turned up a few times. The chain is built from TRBV6-2 or TRBV6-3 and TRBJ2-3, with D perhaps TRBD1 (5 bases). This CDR3 comprises 17 residues. Germline CDR1 MNHEY, CDR2 SVGEGT. V was trimmed by 3 bases and J by 4 bases, leaving 20 bases between them. CDR3 DNA sequence: TGTGCCAGCAGTTATCCGAGGTCAGGACAAATGGCAGATACGCAGTATTTT. This encodes CASSYPRSGQMADTQYF.

The chain joins TRBV5-1 to TRBJ2-3; D perhaps matches TRBD2 (6 bases). CDR3 length equals 16 residues. Trimming removed 4 bases from V and 2 bases from J, with 17 bases in between. Germline values: CDR1 SGHRS, CDR2 YFSETQ. The CDR3 is CASSQSFERATDTQYF. The CDR3 bases are TGCGCCAGCAGCCAGTCTTTTGAGCGGGCCACAGATACGCAGTATTTT.

CDR3 amino acids: CSGSLGADTQYF. CDR3 DNA sequence: TGCAGCGGGAGTTTGGGGGCAGATACGCAGTATTTT. V and J are TRBV29-1 and TRBJ2-3; the D call may be TRBD1 or TRBD2 (5 bases each). Trimming pared 7 bases from V and 4 bases from J, leaving 12 bases between. Germline V gene lookup returns CDR1 SQVTM and CDR2 ANQGSEA. The CDR3 is made up of 12 amino acids.

This clonotype was observed a handful of times. The rearrangement links TRBV20-1 to TRBJ1-5; perhaps TRBD1 as D (5 bases). The CDR3 runs 12 residues. CDR1 DFQATT and CDR2 SNEGSKA come from the germline V gene (reference sequence). V dropped 3 bases and J dropped 7 bases, with 10 bases sitting between them. CDR3 sequence (DNA): TGCAGTGCTAGTCCAGGGAGCCAGCCCCAGCATTTT. Its protein is CSASPGSQPQHF.

V gene TRBV29-1 combines with J gene TRBJ2-5; D might be TRBD1 (6 bases). The J call may be in error: the DNA end matches TRBJ2-7 better. This CDR3 is built from 13 residues. Germline V gene data show CDR1 as SQVTM and CDR2 as ANQGSEA. CDR3 coding DNA: TGCAGCGTTCTCCGGGACACGGGCGGCGAGCAGTACTTC. It codes for CSVLRDTGGEQYF.

The chain links TRBV29-1 to TRBJ2-1, with D perhaps TRBD1 (5 bases). V dropped 3 bases and J dropped 7 bases, with 10 bases sitting between them. This CDR3 is built from 12 residues. Germline CDR1 and CDR2: SQVTM and ANQGSEA. The CDR3 DNA reads TGCAGCGTTGACAGGGCGAGTAATGAGCAGTTCTTC. Protein sequence: CSVDRASNEQFF.

This clonotype showed up just a few times. V and J are TRBV4-3 and TRBJ2-3, with 7 bases aligning to TRBD2. The germline gives CDR1 LGHNA, CDR2 YSLEER. Germline trimming cut 1 base from V and 5 bases from J; bases unmatched to any gene: 6. The length of the CDR3 is 15 residues. The chain's CDR3 is CASSQGAAGKDTQYF. In nucleotides, the CDR3 is TGCGCCAGCAGCCAAGGGGCAGCGGGAAAAGATACGCAGTATTTT.

This clonotype was observed a few times. The chain recombines TRBV5-1 with TRBJ2-1; TRBD1 matches at 8 bases. V was clipped by 0 bases and J by 2 bases; unmatched bases: 4. The V gene's germline CDR1 is SGHRS and CDR2 YFSETQ. CDR3 size: 16 residues. CDR3 bases: TGCGCCAGCAGCTTGGCCGTGGGACAGGCCTACAATGAGCAGTTCTTC. This translates into CASSLAVGQAYNEQFF. The full variable domain, rest sourced from reference TRBV5-1 and TRBJ2-1, is KAGVTQTPRYLIKTRGQQVTLSCSPISGHRSVSWYQQTPGQGLQFLFEYFSETQRNKGNFPGRFSGRQFSNSRSEMNVSTLELGDSALYLCASSLAVGQAYNEQFFGPGTRLTVL.

The V gene is TRBV5-5, the J gene TRBJ2-1, with D maybe TRBD2 (6 bases). The J call may not be correct, given that the DNA end is closer to TRBJ2-5. The germline gives CDR1 SGHKS, CDR2 YYEKEE (reference sequence). The length of the CDR3 is 13 residues. CDR3: CASSFLADETQYF. The CDR3 DNA is TGTGCCAGCAGCTTCTTAGCGGACGAGACCCAGTACTTC.

This clonotype was counted a few times. The rearrangement uses TRBV6-2 or TRBV6-3 and TRBJ2-7; 10 bases are a match to TRBD1. The CDR3 contains 13 residues. The germline CDR1 and CDR2 sequences are MNHEY and SVGEGT. V was clipped by 6 bases and J by 5 bases; unmatched bases: 4. CDR3 nucleotide sequence: TGTGCCAGCAGGACAGGGGGCCTGAACGAGCAGTACTTC. This encodes CASRTGGLNEQYF.